These T cell receptor beta chains were read from a single sample in a study of T cells in Graves' hyperthyroidism and ophthalmopathy. Each CDR3 protein gets one entry after TCRdb re-called the multiplex PCR reads with MiXCR. The sample lists more than 450,000 distinct CDR3 sequences, 13% to 15% occurring once. Specimen: blood. The source of these receptors is a woman between 35 and 50 years old with Graves' hyperthyroidism. Each CDR3 is given with its conserved first and last residue. D genes are given only for firm matches. Size tells how often a clone was seen (once, few, many) or the class of an expanded clone, and some rows leave it out.

V	D	J	size	CDR3	DNA
TRBV15	TRBD2	TRBJ2-5	-	CATSTAGGRGTQYF	TGTGCCACCAGCACCGCGGGAGGGCGAGGGACCCAGTACTTC
TRBV4-1	-	TRBJ1-2	few	CASSQDSTGTGYGYTF	TGCGCCAGCAGCCAAGATAGCACAGGGACGGGCTATGGCTACACCTTC
TRBV27	-	TRBJ1-2	-	CASHLNRAPSIRGYTF	TGTGCCAGCCACCTTAACAGGGCGCCCTCTATAAGGGGCTACACCTTC
TRBV4-1	-	TRBJ2-5	few	CASSQGIGGRETQYF	TGCGCCAGCAGCCAAGGAATTGGGGGGCGGGAGACCCAGTACTTC
TRBV20-1	TRBD2	TRBJ2-1	many	CSASPLAGYNEQFF	TGCAGTGCCTCTCCCTTAGCGGGATACAATGAGCAGTTCTTC
TRBV5-1	TRBD2	TRBJ2-1	many	CASSLAPLAGNNEQFF	TGCGCCAGCAGCTTGGCCCCGCTAGCGGGGAACAATGAGCAGTTCTTC
TRBV28	-	TRBJ2-7	many	CASSPHAQYF	TGTGCCAGCAGCCCCCATGCGCAGTACTTC
TRBV3-1	TRBD1	TRBJ1-6	few	CASSRTGVDNSPLHF	TGTGCCAGCAGCCGGACAGGGGTAGACAATTCACCCCTCCACTTT
TRBV10-3	TRBD2	TRBJ2-3	many	CAISETPGLAYSTDTQYF	TGTGCCATCAGTGAGACCCCGGGACTAGCGTATAGCACAGATACGCAGTATTTT
TRBV27	TRBD2	TRBJ2-1	-	CASSLSGALAGEGEQFF	TGTGCCAGCAGTTTATCTGGGGCTCTAGCGGGAGAAGGTGAGCAGTTCTTC
TRBV2	-	TRBJ2-3	many	CASLEQGVGTDTQYF	TGTGCCAGCCTTGAACAGGGTGTCGGCACAGATACGCAGTATTTT
TRBV12-3/TRBV12-4	-	TRBJ1-1	many	CASTQQVGTEAFF	TGTGCCAGCACCCAACAGGTGGGTACTGAAGCTTTCTTT
TRBV3-1	-	TRBJ1-2	many	CASSPSDAFGYTF	TGTGCCAGCAGCCCCTCGGATGCGTTTGGCTACACCTTC
TRBV6-2/TRBV6-3	-	TRBJ2-7	few	CASSGLAMNEQYF	TGTGCCAGCAGTGGGCTAGCAATGAACGAGCAGTACTTC
TRBV5-1	-	TRBJ2-7	-	CASSLETGGSYEQYF	TGCGCCAGCAGCTTGGAGACCGGAGGGTCCTACGAGCAGTACTTC
TRBV13	TRBD2	TRBJ2-7	-	CASSPRTSGNHEQYF	TGTGCCAGCAGCCCCCGGACTAGCGGGAACCACGAGCAGTACTTC
TRBV5-1	-	TRBJ2-3	many	CASSLSVSDTDTQYF	TGCGCCAGCAGCTTGTCTGTTAGCGACACAGATACGCAGTATTTT
TRBV28	-	TRBJ2-1	many	CASSSLTTKQFF	TGTGCCAGCAGTTCCCTGACGACAAAGCAGTTCTTC
TRBV7-9	-	TRBJ1-6	-	CASNSPDWYGDSPLHF	TGTGCCAGCAACTCACCTGACTGGTACGGCGATTCACCCCTCCACTTT
TRBV20-1	TRBD2	TRBJ2-7	many	CSARGTSVSYEQYF	TGCAGTGCTAGAGGGACTAGCGTTTCCTACGAGCAGTACTTC
TRBV6-2/TRBV6-3	-	TRBJ2-3	few	CASRSWGTDTQYF	TGTGCCAGCAGGTCTTGGGGAACAGATACGCAGTATTTT
TRBV4-1	TRBD1	TRBJ1-2	-	CASSQVLQGGSYGYTF	TGCGCCAGCAGCCAAGTTCTTCAGGGGGGGAGCTATGGCTACACCTTC
TRBV28	-	TRBJ2-7	many	CASSLRRVSYEQYF	TGTGCCAGCAGTCTCCGGCGGGTTTCCTACGAGCAGTACTTC
TRBV20-1	TRBD1	TRBJ1-1	many	CSAAGTGATNTEAFF	TGCAGTGCTGCCGGGACAGGGGCTACTAACACTGAAGCTTTCTTT
TRBV12-3/TRBV12-4	-	TRBJ2-2	few	CASSPNRALTGELFF	TGTGCCAGCAGCCCAAACAGGGCTCTCACCGGGGAGCTGTTTTTT
TRBV2	TRBD1	TRBJ2-7	few	CASSQGGQTLYEQYF	TGTGCCAGCAGTCAAGGGGGACAGACGTTATACGAGCAGTACTTC
TRBV28	-	TRBJ1-3	many	CASSPATGPKGNTIYF	TGTGCCAGCAGTCCGGCGACGGGGCCCAAGGGAAACACCATATATTTT
TRBV6-2/TRBV6-3	-	TRBJ2-1	many	CASSPRAGTASSYNEQFF	TGTGCCAGCAGCCCCAGGGCGGGGACTGCGAGCTCCTACAATGAGCAGTTCTTC
TRBV27	TRBD2	TRBJ2-7	many	CASSRTGGGYEQYF	TGTGCCAGCAGTCGTACGGGAGGCGGGTACGAGCAGTACTTC
TRBV11-2	-	TRBJ2-5	many	CASSLQFSAETQYF	TGTGCCAGCAGCTTACAGTTTTCGGCAGAGACCCAGTACTTC
TRBV2	-	TRBJ2-7	many	CASSGAEQYF	TGTGCCAGCAGCGGGGCAGAGCAGTACTTC
TRBV24-1	-	TRBJ2-7	few	CATSDGNEQYF	TGTGCCACCAGTGATGGCAACGAGCAGTACTTC
TRBV6-1	-	TRBJ2-7	many	CASSDNTGPYEQYF	TGTGCCAGCAGTGACAACACAGGACCGTACGAGCAGTACTTC
TRBV6-4	-	TRBJ1-1	-	CASSATGQMNTEAFF	TGTGCCAGCAGTGCCACCGGACAGATGAACACTGAAGCTTTCTTT
TRBV2	-	TRBJ2-2	many	CASSGDTGELFF	TGTGCCAGCAGCGGGGATACCGGGGAGCTGTTTTTT
TRBV9	-	TRBJ2-7	many	CASSPLGGPYEQYF	TGTGCCAGCAGCCCCTTGGGGGGGCCCTACGAGCAGTACTTC
TRBV11-2	-	TRBJ1-2	many	CASSPGTGMYGYTF	TGTGCCAGCAGCCCTGGGACCGGAATGTATGGCTACACCTTC
TRBV27	-	TRBJ2-5	-	CASSTEGSTQYF	TGTGCCAGCAGTACTGAGGGGTCAACCCAGTACTTC
TRBV5-1	-	TRBJ2-1	-	CASSLTGLGPGNEQFF	TGCGCCAGCAGCCTAACGGGACTCGGCCCGGGCAATGAGCAGTTCTTC
TRBV5-1	-	TRBJ1-1	-	CASSVGPDTEAFF	TGCGCCAGCAGCGTAGGCCCGGACACTGAAGCTTTCTTT
TRBV12-3/TRBV12-4	-	TRBJ1-1	-	CATRVSDNTEAFF	TGTGCCACCAGAGTTTCTGACAACACTGAAGCTTTCTTT
TRBV27	TRBD1	TRBJ2-7	few	CASSFDRGIDEQYF	TGTGCCAGCAGTTTCGACAGGGGGATCGACGAGCAGTACTTC
TRBV25-1	-	TRBJ2-5	-	CASSGGFSSLETQYF	TGTGCCAGCAGTGGGGGGTTCTCAAGTTTGGAGACCCAGTACTTC
TRBV6-1	TRBD1	TRBJ1-2	-	CASRKDRGANYGYTF	TGTGCCAGCAGGAAGGACAGGGGGGCCAACTATGGCTACACCTTC
TRBV5-1	-	TRBJ1-1	many	CASSLEADIPFAAFF	TGCGCCAGCAGCTTGGAGGCCGACATACCTTTCGCAGCTTTCTTT
TRBV20-1	TRBD2	TRBJ2-5	few	CSASGGGETQYF	TGCAGTGCTAGTGGGGGGGGGGAGACCCAGTACTTC
TRBV20-1	TRBD2	TRBJ2-1	many	CSASLTSGNEQFF	TGCAGTGCTAGTTTGACTAGCGGGAATGAGCAGTTCTTC
TRBV29-1	TRBD2	TRBJ2-3	many	CSVEKAGVDTQYF	TGCAGCGTTGAAAAAGCGGGAGTAGATACGCAGTATTTT
TRBV16	TRBD1	TRBJ1-1	many	CASSQSDRGTEAFF	TGTGCCAGCAGCCAATCCGACAGGGGCACTGAAGCTTTCTTT
TRBV29-1	TRBD1	TRBJ2-6	-	CSVEGGTGNSGANVLTF	TGCAGCGTTGAAGGGGGGACAGGGAACTCTGGGGCCAACGTCCTGACTTTC
TRBV3-1	-	TRBJ1-1	many	CASSQDSLWAPTDTEAFF	TGTGCCAGCAGCCAAGACTCGCTTTGGGCCCCGACCGACACTGAAGCTTTCTTT
TRBV19	-	TRBJ1-1	-	CASSNRRDTEAFF	TGTGCCAGTAGTAACAGGAGGGACACTGAAGCTTTCTTT
TRBV18	-	TRBJ1-1	many	CASSPTGTDTEAFF	TGTGCCAGCTCACCAACCGGGACCGACACTGAAGCTTTCTTT
TRBV13	TRBD1	TRBJ1-6	-	CASSGDSTGLNSPLHF	TGTGCCAGCAGCGGGGACAGCACCGGGTTAAATTCACCCCTCCACTTT
TRBV12-3/TRBV12-4	TRBD1	TRBJ1-2	-	CASSIAGGTGRLYGYTF	TGTGCCAGCAGTATAGCCGGCGGGACAGGGCGGCTCTATGGCTACACCTTC